These 23 T cell receptor beta chains came from one sample sequenced in a study of control samples from healthy donors and cancer patients. Clones were read by immunoSEQ multiplex PCR, and TCRdb kept only the in-frame ones, dropping some. The sample carries 100,000 to 150,000 clones, 70% to 90% recorded once. The specimen sequenced was blood. These TCRs come from a man aged 55 to 69 in good health.

This chain links TRBV27 with TRBJ2-3, with D perhaps given as TRBD1 or TRBD2 (5 bases each). Trimming took off 3 bases at V and 1 base at J, with 11 bases between the two ends. In germline, CDR1 is MNHEY, CDR2 SMNVEV (reference sequence). This CDR3 has 15 residues. As DNA, the CDR3 is TGTGCCAGCAGTTTCTGGGGGTCAGGCACAGATACGCAGTATTTT. Its translation: CASSFWGSGTDTQYF.

The V call is TRBV2, the J call TRBJ1-4; D is unclear. Trimming stripped 1 base from V and 4 bases from J, with 10 bases between. Germline values: CDR1 SNHLY, CDR2 FYNNEI. CDR3 size: 15 residues. This chain's CDR3 is CASSEEAAVNEKLFF. CDR3 coding DNA: TGTGCCAGCAGTGAAGAGGCGGCAGTTAATGAAAAACTGTTTTTT.

The chain recombines TRBV6-4 with TRBJ1-1; perhaps TRBD1 as D (5 bases). Per germline, CDR1 MRHNA and CDR2 SNTAGT. The V end was cut by 8 bases, the J end by 0 bases, with 16 bases between. The CDR3 is made up of 15 amino acids. The CDR3 loop is CASGVPMGLNTEAFF. Here the CDR3 DNA reads TGTGCCAGCGGAGTCCCCATGGGGCTGAACACTGAAGCTTTCTTT.

V and J are TRBV7-2 and TRBJ2-1; TRBD2 is a possible D gene (6 bases). The CDR3 extends over 13 amino acids. CDR1 and CDR2 from the germline V gene are SGHTA and FQGNSA. The V gene lost 2 bases and the J gene lost 15 bases, with 17 bases spanning the gap. The CDR3 sequence: CASSLYAWGEMFF. CDR3 sequence (DNA): TGTGCCAGCAGCTTATACGCTTGGGGGGAAATGTTCTTC. Full variable domain (outside the CDR3, taken from reference TRBV7-2 and TRBJ2-1): GAGVSQSPSNKVTEKGKDVELRCDPISGHTALYWYRQSLGQGLEFLIYFQGNSAPDKSGLPSDRFSAERTGGSVSTLTIQRTQQEDSAVYLCASSLYAWGEMFFGPGTRLTVL.

The J gene is TRBJ2-7, the V gene TRBV3-1 (or the pseudogene TRBV3-2); TRBD2 matches 7 bases. Trimming removed 4 bases from V and 6 bases from J; junction bases left unmatched: 15. Germline V gene lookup returns CDR1 LGHDT and CDR2 YNNKEL (reference sequence). There are 16 residues in the CDR3. CDR3 protein: CASSLAAGTLTSEQYF. The CDR3 coding sequence is TGTGCCAGCAGCCTGGCAGCGGGGACCCTCACTTCCGAGCAGTACTTC.

J is TRBJ1-2 and V is TRBV24-1; D not resolved. CDR1 KGHDR and CDR2 SFDVKD come from the germline V gene. The V end lost 4 bases, the J end lost 4 bases, and 9 bases lay between the germline ends. The CDR3 runs to 13 residues. The CDR3: CATSDRTLYGYTF. The CDR3 DNA reads as TGTGCCACCAGTGACAGAACACTCTATGGCTACACCTTC.

The rearrangement links TRBV18 to TRBJ1-5; 7 bases map to TRBD1. Trimming cost V 3 bases and J 4 bases; bases outside gene matches: 6. The V gene's germline CDR1 is KGHSH and CDR2 LQKENI. CDR3 length: 15 residues. The CDR3 DNA reads TGTGCCAGCTCACCTACGGGACAGCCGAATCAGCCCCAGCATTTT. It codes for CASSPTGQPNQPQHF. Complete variable domain (other parts from reference TRBV18 and TRBJ1-5): NAGVMQNPRHLVRRRGQEARLRCSPMKGHSHVYWYRQLPEEGLKFMVYLQKENIIDESGMPKERFSAEFPKEGPSILRIQQVVRGDSAAYFCASSPTGQPNQPQHFGDGTRLSIL.

The rearrangement links TRBV9 to TRBJ1-2; D might be TRBD1 (5 bases). V lost 4 bases to trimming and J lost 0 bases, with 19 bases between them. The germline V gene encodes CDR1 SGDLS and CDR2 YYNGEE. The CDR3 spans 17 residues. CDR3 sequence: CASSPAGQGRTNYGYTF. CDR3 sequence (DNA): TGTGCCAGCAGCCCGGCGGGGCAGGGAAGAACTAACTATGGCTACACCTTC.

The genes are TRBV3-1 (or the pseudogene TRBV3-2) and TRBJ2-7; D is perhaps TRBD1 or TRBD2 (5 bases each). In germline, CDR1 is LGHDT, CDR2 YNNKEL (reference sequence). The CDR3 is 19 amino acids. Trimming took off 0 bases at V and 4 bases at J, with 25 bases between the two ends. CDR3 coding DNA: TGTGCCAGCAGCCAAGAAGTGGGGCTAGCCCACTCCAGTTCTTACGAGCAGTACTTC. Protein sequence: CASSQEVGLAHSSSYEQYF.

This chain joins TRBV19 and TRBJ2-3; tentatively, D is TRBD2 (6 bases). The V end lost 4 bases, the J end lost 2 bases, and 13 bases lay between the germline ends. Germline V gene data show CDR1 as LNHDA and CDR2 as SQIVND (reference sequence). The CDR3 is 15 amino acids. CDR3 in DNA: TGTGCCAGTAGTACCCCCGGGGGACTCACAGATACGCAGTATTTT. This sequence encodes CASSTPGGLTDTQYF.

The rearrangement joins TRBV6-5 to TRBJ1-5; D not resolved. V was pared by 8 bases and J by 0 bases, with 14 bases between. This CDR3 has 15 amino acids. Germline lookup yields CDR1 MNHEY and CDR2 SVGAGI. CDR3 DNA sequence: TGTGCCAGCGAGTCAACAAGGTATAGCAATCAGCCCCAGCATTTT. This codes for CASESTRYSNQPQHF.

The chain uses TRBV5-5 and TRBJ1-5, with 10 positions matching TRBD1. The CDR3 has 14 residues. V shed 4 bases, J shed 9 bases, and the junction held 7 bases outside the gene matches. Looked up from germline, CDR1 is SGHKS and CDR2 is YYEKEE (reference sequence). Written as DNA, the CDR3 is TGTGCCAGCAGCCCCGAGACAGGGGGCTTGCCCCAGCATTTT. Its protein is CASSPETGGLPQHF.

The chain has TRBV3-1 (or the pseudogene TRBV3-2) and TRBJ1-6, with a tentative D call TRBD1 (6 bases). The CDR3 is 16 amino acids. Trimming took off 1 base at V and 5 bases at J, with 12 bases between the two ends. Germline loops: CDR1 LGHDT, CDR2 YNNKEL (reference sequence). For the CDR3, the DNA is TGTGCCAGCAGCCAAGGGGGGACATGGCATAATTCACCCCTCCACTTT. This encodes CASSQGGTWHNSPLHF.

The V call is TRBV7-2, the J call TRBJ1-6; tentative D call: TRBD1 (6 bases). V was trimmed by 2 bases and J by 4 bases, leaving 9 bases between them. This CDR3 spans 15 amino acids. Germline CDR1 is SGHTA and CDR2 is FQGNSA. CDR3 amino acids: CASSLRTEYNSPLHF. In nucleotides, the CDR3 is TGTGCCAGCAGCTTACGGACAGAGTATAATTCACCCCTCCACTTT. The full variable domain, in which reference TRBV7-2 and TRBJ1-6 provide the parts outside the CDR3, is GAGVSQSPSNKVTEKGKDVELRCDPISGHTALYWYRQSLGQGLEFLIYFQGNSAPDKSGLPSDRFSAERTGGSVSTLTIQRTQQEDSAVYLCASSLRTEYNSPLHFGNGTRLTVT.

This clone appeared once. V gene TRBV6-5 combines with J gene TRBJ2-7; D is uncertain. CDR1 is MNHEY and CDR2 is SVGAGI in the germline V gene. CDR3 length: 15 amino acids. The germline V and J ends were trimmed by 0 bases and 0 bases, with 9 bases remaining between them. CDR3 loop: CASSYSIGISYEQYF. The CDR3, as DNA: TGTGCCAGCAGTTACTCGATAGGGATCTCCTACGAGCAGTACTTC.

V gene TRBV6-5 combines with J gene TRBJ1-2; 7 bases fit TRBD1. The germline V gene has CDR1 MNHEY and CDR2 SVGAGI. V shed 7 bases and J 0 bases; nucleotides not matched to a gene: 5. The CDR3 sequence is 14 residues long. This CDR3 is CASKQGRTNYGYTF. In nucleotides, the CDR3 is TGTGCCAGCAAACAGGGGAGGACTAACTATGGCTACACCTTC.

This clone was picked up a small number of times. The chain uses TRBV4-1 and TRBJ1-2; 8 nucleotides align to TRBD1. After removal of 0 bases from V and 5 bases from J, the junction contained 14 bases not matched to a gene. The CDR3 is 18 residues long. The germline V gene has CDR1 MGHRA and CDR2 YSYEKL. DNA for the CDR3: TGCGCCAGCAGCCAAGACCCCGGGACAGGTACCCTTCTTTATGGCTACACCTTC. This translates into CASSQDPGTGTLLYGYTF.

In DNA, the CDR3 is TGTGCCAGCCCCCGGACAGGCAAAATAACGGGGGAGCTGTTTTTT. Protein: CASPRTGKITGELFF. This rearrangement joins TRBV18 to TRBJ2-2, with TRBD1 matching 7 bases. This CDR3 spans 15 amino acids. The V gene's germline CDR1 is KGHSH and CDR2 LQKENI. With 8 bases clipped from V and 8 bases from J, the junction kept 14 bases outside the gene matches.

The rearrangement links TRBV5-1 to TRBJ2-7; D is uncertain. The CDR3 contains 15 residues. Germline loops: CDR1 SGHRS, CDR2 YFSETQ. Trimming pared 0 bases from V and 2 bases from J, leaving 12 bases between. In nucleotides, the CDR3 is TGCGCCAGCAGCTTGGAGGCAGAATCGCCCTACGAGCAGTACTTC. This encodes CASSLEAESPYEQYF. The full variable domain, completed using reference TRBV5-1 and TRBJ2-7, is KAGVTQTPRYLIKTRGQQVTLSCSPISGHRSVSWYQQTPGQGLQFLFEYFSETQRNKGNFPGRFSGRQFSNSRSEMNVSTLELGDSALYLCASSLEAESPYEQYFGPGTRLTVT.

The V call is TRBV5-1, the J call TRBJ2-3; D not resolved. Germline lookup yields CDR1 SGHRS and CDR2 YFSETQ. The CDR3 covers 15 residues. V was pared by 0 bases and J by 4 bases, with 12 bases between. This chain's CDR3 is CASSLGLARADTQYF. The CDR3 nucleotides read TGCGCCAGCAGCTTGGGGTTGGCGCGAGCAGATACGCAGTATTTT.

This chain joins TRBV7-2 and TRBJ2-1; D uncertain. V lost 6 bases and J 0 bases, leaving 9 bases between the germline ends. The CDR3 is made up of 14 amino acids. Per the germline V gene, CDR1 is SGHTA and CDR2 is FQGNSA. The CDR3 region is CASSGVSSYNEQFF. DNA for the CDR3: TGTGCCAGCAGTGGGGTCAGCTCCTACAATGAGCAGTTCTTC. Full variable domain (missing parts from reference TRBV7-2 and TRBJ2-1): GAGVSQSPSNKVTEKGKDVELRCDPISGHTALYWYRQSLGQGLEFLIYFQGNSAPDKSGLPSDRFSAERTGGSVSTLTIQRTQQEDSAVYLCASSGVSSYNEQFFGPGTRLTVL.

The chain links TRBV24-1 to TRBJ2-6; TRBD1 matches at 9 bases. The CDR3 runs 17 residues. Trimming took 4 bases from V and 4 from J; bases not matched to a gene: 7. Germline V gives CDR1 KGHDR, CDR2 SFDVKD. CDR3 amino acids: CATSEWGQGSGANVLTF. CDR3 nucleotides: TGTGCCACCAGTGAGTGGGGACAGGGATCCGGGGCCAACGTCCTGACTTTC.

This chain joins TRBV28 and TRBJ1-4; TRBD1 is a possible D gene (5 bases). Germline V gene sequence: CDR1 MDHEN, CDR2 SYDVKM. V lost 6 bases and J 6 bases, leaving 14 bases between the germline ends. There are 14 residues in the CDR3. CDR3 sequence: CASSLVAGDEKLFF. In DNA, the CDR3 is TGTGCCAGCAGCCTCGTCGCGGGGGATGAAAAACTGTTTTTT.